Listed below are T cell receptor beta chains from one sample, sequenced in a study of graft-versus-host responses after intestinal transplantation. Repertoires were generated with immunoSEQ multiplex PCR, while TCRdb's copy carries only in-frame clones and drops some. The repertoire holds over 15,000 clones, around 79% seen once, with approximately 2% in the top ten. The sequencing here drew on PBMCs, taken 14 days after transplant. These receptors all stem from a human patient who received an intestinal transplant, so some T cells may come from the graft donor. The CDR3 runs from the conserved cysteine through the conserved F or W. The order of the fields is J gene, D gene, V gene, clone size, CDR3 protein, CDR3 DNA. A D gene is named only where the DNA matches it firmly. Not all rows give a size; the values are once, few, many and, for expanded clones, a class.

TRBJ2-7 | NA | TRBV6-5 | NA | CASSIQGYEQYF | TGTGCCAGCAGTATACAGGGCTACGAGCAGTACTTC
TRBJ1-1 | NA | TRBV29-1 | NA | CSVEGYQGRVVEAFF | TGCAGCGTTGAAGGATACCAGGGCAGGGTCGTTGAAGCTTTCTTT
TRBJ2-3 | TRBD1 | TRBV11-3 | NA | CASSLGGQYTDTQYF | TGTGCCAGCAGCTTAGGGGGACAGTACACAGATACGCAGTATTTT
TRBJ2-1 | TRBD2 | TRBV5-6 | NA | CASSFLADYNEQFF | TGTGCCAGCAGCTTCCTAGCGGATTACAATGAGCAGTTCTTC
TRBJ2-2 | NA | TRBV5-1 | once | CASSGTDNTGELFF | TGCGCCAGTTCCGGGACGGATAACACCGGGGAGCTGTTTTTT
TRBJ1-5 | NA | TRBV10-3 | few | CAISESIAYQPQHF | TGTGCCATCAGTGAGTCGATCGCGTATCAGCCCCAGCATTTT
TRBJ2-7 | TRBD2 | TRBV6-1 | NA | CASSLTSGMDEQYF | TGTGCCAGCAGCCTGACTAGCGGGATGGACGAGCAGTACTTC
TRBJ2-3 | NA | TRBV6-4 | once | CASSDRWGDTQYF | TGTGCCAGCAGTGACCGGTGGGGAGATACGCAGTATTTT
TRBJ1-1 | NA | TRBV27 | NA | CASSLYPNTEAFF | TGTGCCAGCAGTTTATATCCGAACACTGAAGCTTTCTTT
TRBJ2-2 | TRBD1 | TRBV7-8 | NA | CASRPGQGGTGELFF | TGTGCCAGCAGACCCGGACAGGGGGGAACCGGGGAGCTGTTTTTT
TRBJ2-3 | TRBD2 | TRBV6-1 | NA | CASSVGLAGGTDTQYF | TGTGCCAGCAGTGTCGGACTAGCGGGCGGCACAGATACGCAGTATTTT
TRBJ2-1 | NA | TRBV9 | NA | CASSVADARQFF | TGTGCCAGCAGCGTAGCGGACGCGAGGCAGTTCTTC
TRBJ2-5 | NA | TRBV4-1 | NA | CASARGPGETQYF | TGCGCCAGCGCTCGAGGGCCGGGGGAGACCCAGTACTTC